The clone carrying this T cell receptor beta chain was detected ten times or more. CDR3 length: 17 residues. Trimming pared 3 bases from V and 6 bases from J, leaving 23 bases between. CDR1 and CDR2 (germline): MDHEN, SYDVKM. This sample is drawn from a study of T cells in Graves' hyperthyroidism and ophthalmopathy. The investigators amplified TCR beta CDR3 regions from RNA transcripts. With the HTBI primer set, the TCR CDR3 went through a first round of RT-PCR. TCRdb independently ran MiXCR on the multiplex PCR reads; one entry per CDR3 protein. This table holds around 270,000 distinct CDR3 sequences, roughly 18% found once.

The sequenced material came from blood. The clonotype was recovered from a man aged 50 or older with Graves' ophthalmopathy. V is TRBV28 and J is TRBJ1-2; D might be TRBD1 (5 bases). The CDR3 protein is CASSFPRQGTVVDGYTF. CDR3 DNA sequence: TGTGCCAGCAGTTTCCCCAGACAAGGGACCGTCGTAGATGGCTACACCTTC.